This T cell receptor beta chain was retrieved from a study of blood T cell repertoires in COVID-19. Overall study context: Samples of COVID-19 (acute and convalescent) were obtained from the United States, Italy and Spain. In each case, the material was cDNA or gDNA derived from T cells, B-cell-depleted T cells, or PBMCs.

Authors' analysis steps: Amplification with reference gene primers provided the estimates of nucleated cell counts. Method: immunoSEQ multiplex PCR; TCRdb's copy keeps in-frame clones and lacks some. Clonal size and the V and J genes are those of that table, whereas D and trimming came from the DNA. In the table there are some 250,000 clones, approximately 88% of which are singletons. V trimming: 4 bases; J trimming: 3 bases; junction bases outside the gene matches: 7. CDR1 SGHKS and CDR2 YYEKEE come from the germline V gene (reference sequence). The CDR3 is 15 amino acids. The V gene is TRBV5-5, the J gene TRBJ1-5; 7 bases fit TRBD1. This TCR came from a human donor in a cohort sampled during active COVID-19. The specimen sequenced was peripheral blood. The DNA for the CDR3 is TGTGCCAGCAGCCGTTCCGGGACAGACAATCAGCCCCAGCATTTT. Translating it yields CASSRSGTDNQPQHF.